Presented here are 8 T cell receptor beta chains from one specimen sequenced in a study of OX40 agonist ivuxolimab in advanced cancers. Sequencing was performed with immunoSEQ multiplex PCR; in TCRdb, only in-frame clones are kept and a portion is missing. The sample yields around 70,000 clones, approximately 87% seen once. The source was CD4+ or CD8+ T cells sorted from blood, collected in a trial of the OX40 agonist ivuxolimab. Source of these receptors: an adult with an advanced solid tumor such as melanoma, head and neck, liver or kidney cancer.

This chain joins TRBV7-3 and TRBJ1-1; the D gene is possibly TRBD1 (5 bases). The length of the CDR3 is 15 residues. The V end lost 5 bases, the J end lost 1 base, and 14 bases lay between the germline ends. Germline values: CDR1 SGHTA, CDR2 FQGTGA. CDR3 loop: CASSPQNGANTEAFF. The CDR3 nucleotides read TGTGCCAGCAGCCCCCAAAATGGGGCGAACACTGAAGCTTTCTTT.

This clone appeared once. The DNA is omitted, as the CDR3 cannot be located on it reliably, and the CDR3 follows TCRdb's listing. V gene TRBV28 combines with J gene TRBJ1-3. Germline V gene data show CDR1 as MDHEN and CDR2 as SYDVKM. 16 amino acids form the CDR3, both terminal residues included. CDR3 residues: CASSLSGSSTLDTIYF.

Only one count was recorded for this clone. CDR3 bases: TGTGCCAGTAGTTATGGGACAGCCGTTTTGAACACCGGGGAGCTGTTTTTT. Translating gives CASSYGTAVLNTGELFF. The chain carries TRBV19 and TRBJ2-2, with 7 bases aligning to TRBD1. Trimming cost V 5 bases and J 1 base; bases outside gene matches: 10. The germline V gene has CDR1 LNHDA and CDR2 SQIVND (reference sequence). This CDR3 region has 17 residues.

The rearrangement links TRBV5-4 to TRBJ2-3, with 9 nucleotides matching TRBD2. Looked up from germline, CDR1 is SGHNT and CDR2 is YYREEE (reference sequence). CDR3 length: 16 residues. The V gene end was trimmed by 6 bases and the J gene end by 9 bases; junction bases not matched to a gene: 17. Written as DNA, the CDR3 is TGTGCCAGCACCGTCCGGGGGGCGGGAGGGCTAGGAACGCAGTATTTT. Protein product: CASTVRGAGGLGTQYF. The whole variable domain, remainder taken from reference TRBV5-4 and TRBJ2-3, is ETGVTQSPTHLIKTRGQQVTLRCSSQSGHNTVSWYQQALGQGPQFIFQYYREEENGRGNFPPRFSGLQFPNYSSELNVNALELDDSALYLCASTVRGAGGLGTQYFGPGTRLTVL.

The V gene is TRBV4-1, the J gene TRBJ1-6; D gene unclear. Germline V gives CDR1 MGHRA, CDR2 YSYEKL. The V end was cut by 1 base, the J end by 0 bases, with 7 bases between. This CDR3 contains 16 residues. As DNA, the CDR3 is TGCGCCAGCAGCCAAGCAGAAAGCTCCTATAATTCACCCCTCCACTTT. Its protein product is CASSQAESSYNSPLHF.

The chain recombines TRBV6-5 with TRBJ2-3, with 9 bases lining up with TRBD2. Germline V lookup: CDR1 MNHEY, CDR2 SVGAGI. Germline trimming cut 2 bases from V and 5 bases from J; bases unmatched to any gene: 8. The CDR3 totals 16 residues. The CDR3 coding sequence is TGTGCCAGCAGTTACGTGGCGGGGGGGATTCAAGATACGCAGTATTTT. This gives the protein CASSYVAGGIQDTQYF.

A single count supports this clone. This chain uses TRBV4-1 with TRBJ1-1; D is undetermined. The V gene lost 4 bases and the J gene lost 2 bases, with 14 bases spanning the gap. Germline loops: CDR1 MGHRA, CDR2 YSYEKL. The CDR3 covers 15 residues. The CDR3: CASSLTPVSNTEAFF. The CDR3 DNA reads TGCGCCAGCAGCCTTACCCCAGTGAGTAACACTGAAGCTTTCTTT.

The chain carries TRBV5-6 and TRBJ1-5, with D maybe TRBD1 (6 bases). CDR1 is SGHDT, CDR2 YYEEEE, per germline. The CDR3 contains 15 residues. V lost 0 bases, J lost 1 base, and 8 bases lay in between. The CDR3 protein is CASSLGGGSNQPQHF. CDR3 DNA: TGTGCCAGCAGCTTGGGCGGGGGCAGCAATCAGCCCCAGCATTTT. Complete variable domain (other parts from reference TRBV5-6 and TRBJ1-5): DAGVTQSPTHLIKTRGQQVTLRCSPKSGHDTVSWYQQALGQGPQFIFQYYEEEERQRGNFPDRFSGHQFPNYSSELNVNALLLGDSALYLCASSLGGGSNQPQHFGDGTRLSIL.